A selection of T cell receptor beta chains follows, all from one sample in a study of blood T cell repertoires in COVID-19. The table came from immunoSEQ multiplex PCR; TCRdb's copy has only in-frame clones and leaves some out. The table lists about 140,000 clones, roughly 84% of them singletons, with around 8.5% in the top ten. The sequenced sample consisted of peripheral blood. The receptors stem from a woman in her sixties with acute or convalescent COVID-19. Both conserved end residues are part of each CDR3. Fields, in order: J gene, D gene, clone size, V gene, CDR3 DNA, CDR3 protein. The D gene is left open where the match is weak. Some rows have no size entry. The others give once, few or many, or a class for an expanded clone.

TRBJ2-1 | TRBD2 | once | TRBV14 | TGTGCCAGCAGCCATATTGGGTTCAGCGGGGGCTACAATGAGCAGTTCTTC | CASSHIGFSGGYNEQFF
TRBJ2-3 | - | - | TRBV7-7 | TGTGCTAGCAGCTTACAGGGTCAGACAGATACGCAGTATTTT | CASSLQGQTDTQYF
TRBJ1-5 | TRBD1 | - | TRBV28 | TGTGCCAGCAGCCCTACCACAGGGGGCCATGGCAATCAGCCCCAGCATTTT | CASSPTTGGHGNQPQHF
TRBJ1-5 | - | few | TRBV28 | TGTGCCAGCACCCTGGGGGACAAACCCCAGCATTTT | CASTLGDKPQHF
TRBJ2-5 | - | - | TRBV30 | TGTGCCTGGAGCCCTTATTTGGGGGAGGAAGGAGAGACCCAGTACTTC | CAWSPYLGEEGETQYF
TRBJ2-1 | TRBD2 | - | TRBV28 | TGTGCCAGCAGGGGACTAGCGGGGGTAGGTAATGAGCAGTTCTTC | CASRGLAGVGNEQFF
TRBJ2-7 | TRBD1 | - | TRBV5-1 | TGCGCCAGCGGCGCCGGGACAGGGGTGATCTACGAGCAGTACTTC | CASGAGTGVIYEQYF
TRBJ2-1 | - | once | TRBV10-1 | TGCGCCAGCAGTGACCAGGGAAGGTACAATGAGCAGTTCTTC | CASSDQGRYNEQFF
TRBJ1-2 | - | - | TRBV30 | TGTGCCTGGAGTCTGACTCTGTCAGACCGCTATGGCTACACCTTC | CAWSLTLSDRYGYTF
TRBJ1-2 | - | many | TRBV5-3 | TGTGCCAGAAGCCCCTCGGAGGGTGGCTACACCTTC | CARSPSEGGYTF
TRBJ1-1 | - | once | TRBV3-1/TRBV3-2 | TGTGCCAGCAGCCAAGACGCGGGGAACACTGAAGCTTTCTTT | CASSQDAGNTEAFF
TRBJ2-5 | TRBD2 | - | TRBV28 | TGTGCCAGCACCCCTTGGGGGGGTCGAGAGACCCAGTACTTC | CASTPWGGRETQYF
TRBJ1-6 | - | - | TRBV4-3 | TGCGCCAGCAGCCAAGATGGGGGGGGCAATTCACCCCTCCACTTT | CASSQDGGGNSPLHF
TRBJ1-2 | - | few | TRBV6-5 | TGTGCCAGCATCCCCGTCGTCGGGATAGGGAGAGGCTACACCTTC | CASIPVVGIGRGYTF
TRBJ2-3 | TRBD2 | once | TRBV9 | TGTGCCAGCAGCGTTGCCGGGGGGGGAACTAGCACAGATACGCAGTATTTT | CASSVAGGGTSTDTQYF
TRBJ2-5 | TRBD2 | once | TRBV6-5 | TGTGCCAGCAGACCACCCCGGGGGGGGGAGACCCAGTACTTC | CASRPPRGGETQYF
TRBJ1-2 | TRBD1 | - | TRBV12-3/TRBV12-4 | TGTGCCAGCAGCCCGGGACAGGGTTATGGCTACACCTTC | CASSPGQGYGYTF
TRBJ2-1 | TRBD1 | - | TRBV7-9 | TGTGCCAGCAGCTTAGACGACCCCCCCCTGGGACAGGGTTATGAGCAGTTCTTC | CASSLDDPPLGQGYEQFF
TRBJ2-1 | TRBD2 | - | TRBV13 | TGTGCCAGCAGCTTCCGACTAGCGGGGAACAATGAGCAGTTCTTC | CASSFRLAGNNEQFF
TRBJ2-1 | TRBD1 | - | TRBV15 | TGTGCCACCAGCAGAGATCGATCTTGGACAGGGGGAAAGTTCTTC | CATSRDRSWTGGKFF
TRBJ2-2 | TRBD2 | - | TRBV5-4 | TGTGCCAGTAGGGGCGGGGGGCGAAACACCGGGGAGCTGTTTTTT | CASRGGGRNTGELFF
TRBJ1-1 | - | - | TRBV2 | TGTGCCAGCCGAGGTGAGGTGAACACTGAAGCTTTCTTT | CASRGEVNTEAFF
TRBJ2-2 | - | - | TRBV19 | TGTGCCAGTAGTATTATTGGGACATCGAACACCGGGGAGCTGTTTTTT | CASSIIGTSNTGELFF
TRBJ1-2 | - | - | TRBV6-2/TRBV6-3 | TGTGCCAGCAGTTACTCTGGGACATTGGCGTATGGCTACACCTTC | CASSYSGTLAYGYTF
TRBJ1-1 | - | - | TRBV19 | TGTGCCAGTACGGGAGGGATTACCAAAGCCGGAGCTTTCTTT | CASTGGITKAGAFF
TRBJ2-1 | TRBD2 | - | TRBV3-1/TRBV3-2 | TGTGCCAGCAGCCAAGAAGGACTAGTGGGTGAGCAGTTCTTC | CASSQEGLVGEQFF
TRBJ1-3 | TRBD1 | - | TRBV2 | TGTGCCAGCAGTGAATTAAGGGGGCAAGGAAACACCATATATTTT | CASSELRGQGNTIYF
TRBJ2-3 | - | - | TRBV7-2 | TGTGCCAGCAGCTCCACCCCATGGGCTAGCACAGATACGCAGTATTTT | CASSSTPWASTDTQYF
TRBJ2-5 | - | - | TRBV9 | TGTGCCAGCAGCGTAGATTCTGGACGAGGGGAGACCCAGTACTTC | CASSVDSGRGETQYF
TRBJ1-1 | - | - | TRBV25-1 | TGTGCCAGCAGTTCAGGGGCCACAGCTGAAGCTTTCTTT | CASSSGATAEAFF
TRBJ2-7 | - | - | TRBV10-2 | TGCGCCAGCACCAGCCCCGGGGGTTCCTACGAGCAGTACTTC | CASTSPGGSYEQYF
TRBJ2-4 | - | - | TRBV12-2 | TGTGCAAGTCGCTTAGTGTTCAGGGTAGAGAAAAACATTCAGTACTTC | CASRLVFRVEKNIQYF
TRBJ2-7 | TRBD1 | - | TRBV9 | TGTGCCAGCAGCGCGACAGGGACCCGGGAGCAGTACTTC | CASSATGTREQYF
TRBJ2-3 | - | - | TRBV19 | TGTGCCAGTAGTATAGGGGGCTTGGCAGATACGCAGTATTTT | CASSIGGLADTQYF
TRBJ1-5 | - | - | TRBV3-1/TRBV3-2 | TGTGCCAGCAGCCAAGATCCCAGATCCAATCAGCCCCAGCATTTT | CASSQDPRSNQPQHF
TRBJ1-2 | - | - | TRBV5-1 | TGCGCCAGCAGCTTGGCTGTCAGTAACTATGGCTACACCTTC | CASSLAVSNYGYTF
TRBJ2-7 | - | - | TRBV12-3/TRBV12-4 | TGTGCCAGCAGAGACACAGGCTACGAGCAGTACTTC | CASRDTGYEQYF
TRBJ2-7 | - | - | TRBV9 | TGTGCCAGCAGCCCGAGACTAGTCAGCGAGCAGTACTTC | CASSPRLVSEQYF
TRBJ1-1 | TRBD1 | - | TRBV5-5 | TGTGCCAGCAGCTTTCAAGTCGGGACAGGGTTCTTGGGGACTGAAGCTTTCTTT | CASSFQVGTGFLGTEAFF